These 15 T cell receptor beta chains share one sample of origin, sequenced in a study of vaccination and CD4 T cells after COVID-19. The treatment denotes: approximately 10-day PBMC culture with coronavirus spike peptide pools or control peptides (ViraFEST assay). Their target antigens are unknown. The Oncomine TCR Beta short-read assay was what sequenced the DNA obtained from cultured CD4+ T cells. TCRdb re-analysed the PCR reads in MiXCR, keeping a single row per CDR3 protein. The profile shows 5,000 to 6,000 distinct CDR3 sequences, over 35% of them singletons. Sequenced input: CD4+ T cells from blood, cultured in vitro. These receptor sequences come from a human donor who had recovered from COVID-19.

The chain carries TRBV20-1 and TRBJ1-3; D is unresolved. The CDR3 contains 12 residues. CDR1 and CDR2 (germline): DFQATT, SNEGSKA (reference sequence). V lost 6 bases and J 8 bases, leaving 14 bases between the germline ends. CDR3 nucleotide sequence: TGCAGTGCCCCCCGGGGTGGGGACACCATATATTTT. Translation gives CSAPRGGDTIYF.

In its sample, this clonotype was seen once. This chain connects TRBV7-9 to TRBJ2-5, with D perhaps matching TRBD2 (5 bases). The CDR3 is 15 residues long. Per the germline V gene, CDR1 is SEHNR and CDR2 is FQNEAQ (reference sequence). V lost 5 bases and J 5 bases, leaving 18 bases between the germline ends. DNA of the CDR3: TGTGCCAGCAGCCTACGGGCCGGGGTAGCGGAGACCCAGTACTTC. It translates to CASSLRAGVAETQYF.

Only a few counts were recorded for this clonotype. This sequence joins TRBV6-1 and TRBJ2-5; D is perhaps TRBD1 (5 bases). CDR3 length: 15 amino acids. The germline V gene encodes CDR1 MNHNS and CDR2 SASEGT. The ends were cut back, 4 bases at V and 5 bases at J, with 17 bases in the middle. The CDR3 sequence: CASSGASRVVETQYF. In DNA, the CDR3 is TGTGCCAGCAGTGGAGCCTCCAGGGTGGTGGAGACCCAGTACTTC.

The chain links TRBV7-2 to TRBJ2-1, with D tentatively TRBD2 (6 bases). V shed 4 bases and J shed 7 bases, with 11 bases lying between them. CDR3 size: 13 residues. Germline V CDR1 and CDR2: SGHTA, FQGNSA. This chain's CDR3 is CASSSGGSNEQFF. CDR3 coding DNA: TGTGCCAGCAGCTCCGGAGGGTCAAATGAGCAGTTCTTC.

In its sample, this clonotype is medium-sized. The chain has TRBV7-2 and TRBJ2-5; D call uncertain. Germline loops: CDR1 SGHTA, CDR2 FQGNSA. Trimming stripped 8 bases from V and 4 bases from J, with 11 bases between. The CDR3 extends over 12 amino acids. This CDR3 reads CASANGLETQYF. In DNA form, the CDR3 reads TGTGCCAGCGCGAACGGGTTAGAGACCCAGTACTTC. The whole variable domain, remainder taken from reference TRBV7-2 and TRBJ2-5, is GAGVSQSPSNKVTEKGKDVELRCDPISGHTALYWYRQSLGQGLEFLIYFQGNSAPDKSGLPSDRFSAERTGGSVSTLTIQRTQQEDSAVYLCASANGLETQYFGPGTRLLVL.

The chain carries TRBV19 and TRBJ1-1; D is unresolved. The CDR3 runs 14 residues. With 1 base removed from V and 4 bases from J, the gap between germline ends came to 10 bases. Germline loops: CDR1 LNHDA, CDR2 SQIVND (reference sequence). The CDR3 coding sequence is TGTGCCAGTAGTATAGGTCCGGGTAGCACTGAAGCTTTCTTT. It encodes CASSIGPGSTEAFF.

The rearrangement uses TRBV7-8 and TRBJ1-1; no reliable D call. Trimming cost V 2 bases and J 2 bases, with 6 bases left between them. Germline lookup yields CDR1 SGHVS and CDR2 FQNEAQ. The length of the CDR3 is 13 residues. The CDR3: CASSLTVNTEAFF. As DNA, the CDR3 is TGTGCCAGCAGCTTAACGGTTAACACTGAAGCTTTCTTT.

CDR3: CASSTSGGPTDTQYF. The CDR3 region has the DNA TGTGCCAGCAGCACTAGCGGGGGGCCGACAGATACGCAGTATTTT. This rearrangement joins TRBV11-3 to TRBJ2-3, with 12 bases that match TRBD2. CDR3 size: 15 residues. In germline, CDR1 is SGHNT, CDR2 YENEEA. V was pared by 5 bases and J by 3 bases, with 3 bases of the junction left unmatched.

This rearrangement joins TRBV5-4 to TRBJ2-7; unclear D gene. This CDR3 is built from 12 residues. In germline, CDR1 is SGHNT, CDR2 YYREEE (reference sequence). Trimming removed 0 bases from V and 8 bases from J, with 9 bases in between. CDR3: CASSLAHGKQYF. CDR3 in DNA: TGTGCCAGCAGCTTGGCCCATGGAAAGCAGTACTTC.

This clonotype was seen more than once but under ten times. The V gene is TRBV20-1, the J gene TRBJ2-6, with D possibly being TRBD1 (6 bases). Germline lookup yields CDR1 DFQATT and CDR2 SNEGSKA (reference sequence). V was trimmed by 6 bases and J by 0 bases, leaving 12 bases between them. The CDR3 has 15 residues. For the CDR3, the DNA is TGCAGTGCGTCGGGACACTACTCTGGGGCCAACGTCCTGACTTTC. It yields the protein CSASGHYSGANVLTF.

This clonotype has more than one count but fewer than ten. This chain joins TRBV11-3 and TRBJ1-3; no firm D call. Trimming removed 6 bases from V and 0 bases from J, with 6 bases in between. The CDR3 totals 13 residues. From germline, CDR1 is SGHNT and CDR2 YENEEA. CDR3 sequence reads: CASRRPSGNTIYF. CDR3 in DNA: TGTGCCAGCAGACGACCCTCTGGAAACACCATATATTTT.

Only a few counts were recorded for this clonotype. The chain has TRBV10-3 and TRBJ2-2; 8 nucleotides line up with TRBD2. The CDR3 loop spans 15 amino acids. CDR1 ENHRY and CDR2 SYGVKD come from the germline V gene. The ends lost 4 bases at V and 5 bases at J; junction bases unmatched: 6. The CDR3 sequence: CAISGGGLLTGELFF. DNA of the CDR3: TGTGCCATCAGTGGCGGGGGGCTCCTTACCGGGGAGCTGTTTTTT.

This clonotype was seen once. DNA for the CDR3: TGTGCCAGCAGTCCCTACAGCAATGAGCAGTTCTTC. It specifies CASSPYSNEQFF. V is TRBV11-2 and J is TRBJ2-1; D uncertain. CDR1 is SGHAT and CDR2 is FQNNGV in the germline V gene. Trimming removed 6 bases from V and 6 bases from J, with 9 bases in between. CDR3 length equals 12 residues.

In the case of this clonotype: Since no conserved phenylalanine or tryptophan closes the CDR3, a read error is the likely cause. The chain links TRBV6-1 to TRBJ2-1; maybe TRBD2 (6 bases). The length of the CDR3 is 14 residues. Trimming cost V 6 bases and J 7 bases, with 16 bases left between them. Per the germline V gene, CDR1 is MNHNS and CDR2 is SASEGT. CDR3 in DNA: TGTGCCAGCAGGGGCGGGGTGGGGGAGAATGAGCAGTTCTAC. It codes for CASRGGVGENEQFY.

V usage is TRBV7-2 and J usage is TRBJ2-2, with D perhaps TRBD2 (6 bases). The germline V gene encodes CDR1 SGHTA and CDR2 FQGNSA. The V end was cut by 2 bases, the J end by 0 bases, with 10 bases between. The CDR3 spans 16 residues. CDR3 bases: TGTGCCAGCAGCTTACGCGCGGGGCCGAACACCGGGGAGCTGTTTTTT. Amino acids: CASSLRAGPNTGELFF.